This T cell receptor beta chain originates from a study of read filtering for tumor transcriptome and immune sequencing. Study-level information: Among patients, roughly 17 were male and approximately 15 female, aged 47 to 80 (mean about 71). RNA-seq yielded only about 85 to 1273 TCR reads, IR-seq about 3.5 to 10.27 million. Points from the study as a whole: Single-read clonotypes: 80% to 90% of IR-seq clonotypes (about 3.5% of reads), 74.6% of RNA-seq clonotypes (nearly 45% of reads). Dropping single-read clonotypes raised IR-seq and RNA-seq shared-clonotype correlation.

At least ten counts were recorded for this clonotype. Its cognate antigen is unknown. This library used approximately 370 ng RNA and molecular barcoded adaptors spanning alpha/delta and beta/gamma chains. TCRdb re-called the reads through MiXCR, storing one row per CDR3 protein. The table shows approximately 60,000 distinct CDR3 sequences, with 20% to 25% occurring only once. CDR1 and CDR2 (germline): DFQATT, SNEGSKA (reference sequence). This CDR3 spans 18 amino acids. V was clipped by 5 bases and J by 0 bases; unmatched bases: 14. The sample consisted of a population of CD138-negative cells sorted from bone marrow. The chain employs TRBV20-1 and TRBJ2-1; 9 positions agree with TRBD2. This receptor was taken from a donor at least 40 years old with multiple myeloma. The CDR3 coding sequence is TGCAGTGCTGACTGGCGGGGGGGAGCTAAGGGCTCCTACAATGAGCAGTTCTTC. Encoded protein: CSADWRGGAKGSYNEQFF.